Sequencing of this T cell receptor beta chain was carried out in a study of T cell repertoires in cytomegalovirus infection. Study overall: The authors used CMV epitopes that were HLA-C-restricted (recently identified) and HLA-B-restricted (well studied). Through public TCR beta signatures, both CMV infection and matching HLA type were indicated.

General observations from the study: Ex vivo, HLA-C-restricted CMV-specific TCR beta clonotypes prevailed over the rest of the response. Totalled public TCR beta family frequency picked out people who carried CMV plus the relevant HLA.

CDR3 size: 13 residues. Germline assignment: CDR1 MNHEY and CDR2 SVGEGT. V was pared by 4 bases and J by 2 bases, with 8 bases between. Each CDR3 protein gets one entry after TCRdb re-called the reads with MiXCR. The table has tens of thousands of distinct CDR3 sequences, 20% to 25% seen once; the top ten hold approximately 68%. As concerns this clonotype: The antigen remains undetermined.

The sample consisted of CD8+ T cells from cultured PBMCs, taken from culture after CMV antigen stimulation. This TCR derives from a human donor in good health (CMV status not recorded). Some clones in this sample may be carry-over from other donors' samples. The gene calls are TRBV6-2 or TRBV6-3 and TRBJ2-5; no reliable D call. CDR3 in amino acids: CASSSGEQETQYF. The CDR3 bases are TGTGCCAGCAGTTCAGGAGAACAAGAGACCCAGTACTTC.